The 6 T cell receptor beta chains below come from one sample, sequenced in a study of shared clonotypes between healthy human individuals. CD45RO negativity and positive selection for CCR7 defined naive CD8 cells, a population that excluded terminally differentiated effector memory CD45RA+ cells. Profiled with immunoSEQ multiplex PCR; TCRdb holds only in-frame clones, not every one. The sample carries approximately 2,000,000 clones, approximately 92% recorded once. The specimen was naive CD8+ T cells from PBMCs. The receptors come from a man aged 18 to 30 in good health. Some clones in this sample may be carry-over from other donors' samples.

The J gene is TRBJ2-7, the V gene TRBV19, with D possibly matching TRBD2 (6 bases). CDR1 and CDR2 (germline): LNHDA, SQIVND (reference sequence). V lost 3 bases and J 2 bases, leaving 11 bases between the germline ends. The CDR3 is 14 amino acids. DNA for the CDR3: TGTGCCAGTAGTATCGGAGGGGTTCCCTACGAGCAGTACTTC. It yields the protein CASSIGGVPYEQYF.

The CDR3 coding sequence is TGTGCCAGCAGCTCCGAACTAGCGCTCGCCTACGAGCAGTACTTC. It translates to CASSSELALAYEQYF. The genes are TRBV7-9 and TRBJ2-7; 7 bases are a match to TRBD2. CDR1 and CDR2 (germline): SEHNR, FQNEAQ (reference sequence). This CDR3 contains 15 residues. The junction had 8 bases not matched to a gene; V was cut back by 4 bases and J by 2 bases.

The chain couples TRBV6-1 to TRBJ2-1; maybe TRBD1 (6 bases). V lost 8 bases and J lost 2, with 13 bases in between. Per the germline V gene, CDR1 is MNHNS and CDR2 is SASEGT. The CDR3 totals 14 residues. CDR3 loop: CASGEQGPYNEQFF. CDR3 DNA sequence: TGTGCCAGCGGGGAACAGGGTCCCTACAATGAGCAGTTCTTC.

With regard to this clone: Other DNA variants within this sample encode the same CDR3. This rearrangement joins TRBV9 to TRBJ1-5; the D gene is possibly TRBD1 (5 bases). Germline CDR1 SGDLS, CDR2 YYNGEE. The CDR3 runs to 14 residues. V was cut by 5 bases and J by 4 bases, with 13 bases left in between. The CDR3 bases are TGTGCCAGCAGTGGTGGGGGAGCTAATCAGCCCCAGCATTTT. Amino acid sequence: CASSGGGANQPQHF.

Regarding this clone: Germline is not matched at one junction end, which may reflect a read error. V gene TRBV7-8 combines with J gene TRBJ2-7; D gene unclear. This CDR3 region has 13 residues. Germline values: CDR1 SGHVS, CDR2 FQNEAQ. CDR3 region: CASSLGKSYEQYF. DNA of the CDR3: TGTGCCAGCAGCTTAGGGAAGAGCTACGAGCAGTACTTT.

V usage is TRBV30 and J usage is TRBJ1-2; D gene unclear. V gave up 0 bases and J gave up 0 bases, with 11 bases separating them. CDR1 is GTSNPN, CDR2 SVGIG, per germline (reference sequence). This CDR3 has 15 residues. The CDR3 sequence: CAWSVSLGANYGYTF. The CDR3 region has the DNA TGTGCCTGGAGTGTATCCCTGGGAGCTAACTATGGCTACACCTTC.